This TCR beta chain emerged from a study of Tregs in tolerant kidney transplant recipients. Study-level findings and limits: Expanding Tregs on activated donor B cells appeared to best identify donor-specific TCRbeta clones. Antigen-driven expansion was suggested because donor-specific Tregs expanded more than all Tregs in tolerant patients.

Profiling relied on immunoSEQ multiplex PCR, and the TCRdb table lists in-frame clones only, not all of them. The data hold 90,000 or so clones, with more than 85% observed a single time. This clone was seen just once. What it binds is not known. Trimming took 0 bases from V and 4 from J; bases not matched to a gene: 12. The CDR3 runs to 18 residues. From germline, CDR1 is SGHVS and CDR2 FQNEAQ. Recipients received nonmyeloablative bone marrow transplants from related graft donors, with transient mixed chimerism. Unstimulated Tregs (CD4+CD25+CD127-) and CD4+CD25- non-Tregs were sorted from PBMCs. V is TRBV7-8 and J is TRBJ1-5, with 7 bases aligning to TRBD1. This specimen was CD4+ T cells from blood (PBMCs), taken 12 months after the transplant. The sequence came from a human patient who received a combined kidney and bone marrow transplant. Certain T cells may be donor cells from the graft. CDR3 in amino acids: CASSLARRTGVRNQPQHF. CDR3 sequence (DNA): TGTGCCAGCAGCTTAGCGCGAAGAACAGGGGTGAGGAATCAGCCCCAGCATTTT.